This T cell receptor beta chain was identified in a study of cytotoxic CD8 clonotypes in ibrutinib-treated CLL. As for the study in general: In all, 10 to 11 patients were relapsed/refractory, 15 were treatment-naive and 17 were IGHV unmutated. Response sampling occurred after a median 12 months of treatment (range 6 to 36). General study findings and limits: Elevated clonality accompanied ibrutinib response, with a return toward baseline values at progression.

Profiled with immunoSEQ multiplex PCR; TCRdb holds only in-frame clones, not every one. The sample consists of around 60,000 clones, 45% to 65% of them appearing once. This CDR3 contains 14 residues. Between the trimmed V and J ends, which lost 3 bases and 0 bases, there was a span of 8 bases. CDR1 and CDR2 (germline): LNHDA, SQIVND (reference sequence). As regards this clone: Its antigen is not known.

The chain recombines TRBV19 with TRBJ1-2; the D is unclear. The sequenced sample was PBMCs, obtained after 12 months of ibrutinib treatment. The origin of this receptor is a human donor with chronic lymphocytic leukemia. CDR3: CASSMNVANYGYTF. In DNA form, the CDR3 reads TGTGCCAGTAGTATGAACGTGGCTAACTATGGCTACACCTTC.